Listed here are 7 T cell receptor beta chains from one sample, sequenced in a study of cytomegalovirus exposure and HLA in healthy donors. 13 Jbeta primers and 60 Vbeta primers were used for the PCR. Clones were sequenced by immunoSEQ multiplex PCR, and TCRdb holds only the in-frame ones, with some missing. This sample has roughly 120,000 clones, with over 65% found just once. The sample comprised PBMCs. The receptor source for this set is a man under 40 in good health and CMV-seropositive.

This clone was counted a few times. The rearrangement links TRBV6-1 to TRBJ2-7; D gene uncertain. CDR1 MNHNS and CDR2 SASEGT come from the germline V gene. V gave up 0 bases and J gave up 6 bases, with 6 bases separating them. This CDR3 has 12 amino acids. The CDR3 loop is CASSEASGEQYF. The CDR3 DNA reads TGTGCCAGCAGTGAAGCATCGGGCGAGCAGTACTTC.

This sequence joins TRBV19 and TRBJ1-2, with a possible D match to TRBD1 (5 bases). The CDR3 has 14 amino acids. In germline, CDR1 is LNHDA, CDR2 SQIVND (reference sequence). Deletions cut 8 bases from V and 4 bases from J, with 17 bases between. CDR3 DNA: TGTGCCAGTGAAGGGGCGGAGGGGCTCTATGGCTACACCTTC. It translates to CASEGAEGLYGYTF.

The CDR3 loop reads CASSHSNSPLHF. The CDR3 DNA follows: TGTGCCAGCAGCCACTCCAATTCACCCCTCCACTTT. V usage is TRBV14 and J usage is TRBJ1-6; D remains unclear. The CDR3 runs to 12 residues. The germline gives CDR1 SGHDN, CDR2 FVKESK. V was shortened by 3 bases and J by 7 bases, with 4 bases between the two germline ends. Filled out from reference TRBV14 and TRBJ1-6, the complete variable domain reads EAGVTQFPSHSVIEKGQTVTLRCDPISGHDNLYWYRRVMGKEIKFLLHFVKESKQDESGMPNNRFLAERTGGTYSTLKVQPAELEDSGVYFCASSHSNSPLHFGNGTRLTVT.

The chain combines TRBV30 with TRBJ2-3, with D tentatively TRBD1 (5 bases). The CDR3 consists of 14 residues. Trimming left V 1 base short and J 4 bases short, with 12 bases between. The germline CDR1 and CDR2 sequences are GTSNPN and SVGIG (reference sequence). The CDR3 here is CAWSGGGPADTQYF. DNA for the CDR3: TGTGCCTGGAGTGGGGGCGGTCCGGCAGATACGCAGTATTTT.

This chain uses TRBV6-1 with TRBJ1-1; D is perhaps TRBD1 (5 bases). Germline V lookup: CDR1 MNHNS, CDR2 SASEGT. V lost 1 base and J lost 0, with 6 bases in between. This CDR3 is 14 amino acids long. CDR3 nucleotides: TGTGCCAGCAGTGAAGAGGGGTTGAACACTGAAGCTTTCTTT. Its protein is CASSEEGLNTEAFF.

The chain joins TRBV6-1 to TRBJ1-5; TRBD1 agrees at 7 bases. The CDR3 sequence is 15 residues long. Trimming took 9 bases from V and 3 from J; bases not matched to a gene: 11. CDR1 MNHNS and CDR2 SASEGT come from the germline V gene. The CDR3: CASDRDPFSNQPQHF. The CDR3 DNA follows: TGTGCCAGTGACAGGGACCCCTTCTCCAATCAGCCCCAGCATTTT.

In the case of this clone: At the DNA level, this CDR3 is encoded by other sequences in the same sample as well. The chain combines TRBV30 with TRBJ2-7, with 8 bases aligning to TRBD1. J lost 4 bases, V lost 0 bases, and 2 bases had no gene match. The CDR3 sequence is 13 residues long. CDR1 and CDR2 from the germline V gene are GTSNPN and SVGIG (reference sequence). CDR3 nucleotides: TGTGCCTGGAGTGTCAACAGGGGGTACGAGCAGTACTTC. Its protein product is CAWSVNRGYEQYF.